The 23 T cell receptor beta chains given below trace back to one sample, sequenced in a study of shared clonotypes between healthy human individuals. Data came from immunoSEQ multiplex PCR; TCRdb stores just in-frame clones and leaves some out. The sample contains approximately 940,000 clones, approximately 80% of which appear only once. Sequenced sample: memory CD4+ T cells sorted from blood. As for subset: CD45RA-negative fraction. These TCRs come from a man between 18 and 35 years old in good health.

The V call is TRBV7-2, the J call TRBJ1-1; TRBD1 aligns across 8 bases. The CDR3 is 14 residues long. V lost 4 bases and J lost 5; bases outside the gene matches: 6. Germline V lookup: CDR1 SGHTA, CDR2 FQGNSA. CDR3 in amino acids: CASSSHRGETEAFF. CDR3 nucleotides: TGTGCCAGCAGCTCCCACAGGGGGGAGACTGAAGCTTTCTTT.

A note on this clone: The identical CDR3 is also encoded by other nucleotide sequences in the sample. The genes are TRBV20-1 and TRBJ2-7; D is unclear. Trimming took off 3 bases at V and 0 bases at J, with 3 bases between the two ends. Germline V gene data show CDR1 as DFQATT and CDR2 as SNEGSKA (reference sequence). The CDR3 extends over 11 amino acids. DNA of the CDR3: TGCAGTGCTAGTGGCTCCTACGAGCAGTACTTC. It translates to CSASGSYEQYF.

Here the CDR3 DNA reads TGTGCCAGCAGCTTAGGGATGGGCCCCCAGCATTTT. Protein sequence: CASSLGMGPQHF. The chain combines TRBV7-2 with TRBJ1-5; D gene unclear. CDR1 and CDR2 (germline): SGHTA, FQGNSA. V was cut by 1 base and J by 10 bases, with 8 bases left in between. The CDR3 is made up of 12 amino acids.

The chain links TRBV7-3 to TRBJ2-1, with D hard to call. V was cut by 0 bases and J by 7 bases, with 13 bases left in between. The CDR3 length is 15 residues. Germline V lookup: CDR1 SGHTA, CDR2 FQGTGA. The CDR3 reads CASSLTSGLGNEQFF. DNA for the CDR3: TGTGCCAGCAGCTTAACGTCAGGATTAGGGAATGAGCAGTTCTTC. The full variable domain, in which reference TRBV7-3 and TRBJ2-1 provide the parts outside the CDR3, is GAGVSQTPSNKVTEKGKYVELRCDPISGHTALYWYRQSLGQGPEFLIYFQGTGAADDSGLPNDRFFAVRPEGSVSTLKIQRTERGDSAVYLCASSLTSGLGNEQFFGPGTRLTVL.

CDR3 amino acids: CASRPSGTTSSYEQYF. CDR3 in DNA: TGTGCCAGCAGACCGAGCGGGACCACTAGCTCCTACGAGCAGTACTTC. The chain has TRBV27 and TRBJ2-7; TRBD2 agrees at 7 bases. Trimming took 6 bases from V and 0 from J; bases not matched to a gene: 11. Germline V lookup: CDR1 MNHEY, CDR2 SMNVEV (reference sequence). The CDR3 loop spans 16 amino acids.

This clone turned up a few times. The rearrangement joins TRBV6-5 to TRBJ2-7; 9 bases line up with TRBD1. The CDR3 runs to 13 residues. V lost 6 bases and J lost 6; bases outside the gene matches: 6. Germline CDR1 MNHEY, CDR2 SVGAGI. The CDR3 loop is CASSRDRVGEQYF. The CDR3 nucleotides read TGTGCCAGCAGCAGGGACAGGGTAGGCGAGCAGTACTTC.

CDR3 loop: CASSESVGQGGYGYTF. Here the CDR3 DNA reads TGTGCCAGCAGTGAATCCGTGGGACAGGGGGGCTATGGCTACACCTTC. The gene calls are TRBV25-1 and TRBJ1-2; TRBD1 matches at 11 bases. The germline V gene has CDR1 MGHDK and CDR2 SYGVNS. The CDR3 totals 16 residues. The junction had 5 bases not matched to a gene; V was cut back by 1 base and J by 4 bases.

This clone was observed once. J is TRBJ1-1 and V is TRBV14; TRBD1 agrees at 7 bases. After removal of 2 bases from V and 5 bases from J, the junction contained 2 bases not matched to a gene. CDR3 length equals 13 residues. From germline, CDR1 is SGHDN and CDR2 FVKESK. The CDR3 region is CASSQQGGTEAFF. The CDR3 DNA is TGTGCCAGCAGCCAACAGGGGGGAACTGAAGCTTTCTTT.

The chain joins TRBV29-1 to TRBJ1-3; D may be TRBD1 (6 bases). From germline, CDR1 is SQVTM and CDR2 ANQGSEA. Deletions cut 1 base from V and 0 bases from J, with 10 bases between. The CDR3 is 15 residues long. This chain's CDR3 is CSVEAGAYSGNTIYF. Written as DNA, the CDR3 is TGCAGCGTTGAAGCAGGGGCCTACTCTGGAAACACCATATATTTT.

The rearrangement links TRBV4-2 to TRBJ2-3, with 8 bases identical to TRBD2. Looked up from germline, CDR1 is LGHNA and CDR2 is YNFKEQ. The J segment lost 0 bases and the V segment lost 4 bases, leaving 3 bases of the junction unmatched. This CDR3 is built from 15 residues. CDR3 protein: CASSLAGLSTDTQYF. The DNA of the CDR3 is TGTGCCAGCAGCCTAGCGGGGCTAAGCACAGATACGCAGTATTTT.

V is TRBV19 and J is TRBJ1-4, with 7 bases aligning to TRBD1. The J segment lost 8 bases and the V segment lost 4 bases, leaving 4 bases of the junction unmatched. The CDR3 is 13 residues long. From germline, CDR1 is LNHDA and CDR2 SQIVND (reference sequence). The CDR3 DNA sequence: TGTGCCAGTAGTACGAGGACAGGAGAAAAACTGTTTTTT. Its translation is CASSTRTGEKLFF.

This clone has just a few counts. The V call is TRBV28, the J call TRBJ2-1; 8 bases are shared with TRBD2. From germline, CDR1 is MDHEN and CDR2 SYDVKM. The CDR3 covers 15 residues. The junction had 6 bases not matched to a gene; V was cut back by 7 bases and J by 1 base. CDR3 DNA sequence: TGTGCCAGCACCACGGGCGGGAGGTCCTACAATGAGCAGTTCTTC. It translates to CASTTGGRSYNEQFF.

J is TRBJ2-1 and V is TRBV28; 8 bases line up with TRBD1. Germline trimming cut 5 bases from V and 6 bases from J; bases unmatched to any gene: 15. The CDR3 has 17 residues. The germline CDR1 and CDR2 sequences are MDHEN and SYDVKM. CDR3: CASSGETTGEGGNEQFF. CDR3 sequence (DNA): TGTGCCAGCAGTGGGGAAACGACAGGGGAAGGGGGCAATGAGCAGTTCTTC.

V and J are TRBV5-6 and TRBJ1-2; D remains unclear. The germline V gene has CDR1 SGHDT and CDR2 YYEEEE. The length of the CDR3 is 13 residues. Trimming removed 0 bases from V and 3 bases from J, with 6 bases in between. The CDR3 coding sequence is TGTGCCAGCAGCTTGGGGGTGGACTATGGCTACACCTTC. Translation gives CASSLGVDYGYTF.

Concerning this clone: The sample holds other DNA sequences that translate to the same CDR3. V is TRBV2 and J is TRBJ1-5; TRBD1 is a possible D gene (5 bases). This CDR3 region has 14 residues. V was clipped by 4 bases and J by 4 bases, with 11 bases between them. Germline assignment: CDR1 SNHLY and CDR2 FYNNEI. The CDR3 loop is CASSGAGGNQPQHF. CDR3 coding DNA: TGTGCCAGCAGTGGAGCCGGGGGGAATCAGCCCCAGCATTTT.

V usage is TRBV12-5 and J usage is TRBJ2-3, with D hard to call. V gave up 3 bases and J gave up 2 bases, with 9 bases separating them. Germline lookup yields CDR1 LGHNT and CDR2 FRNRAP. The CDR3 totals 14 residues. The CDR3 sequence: CASGLGGDTDTQYF. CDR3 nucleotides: TGTGCTAGTGGTTTAGGTGGGGACACAGATACGCAGTATTTT. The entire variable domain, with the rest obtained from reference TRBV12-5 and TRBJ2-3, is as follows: DARVTQTPRHKVTEMGQEVTMRCQPILGHNTVFWYRQTMMQGLELLAYFRNRAPLDDSGMPKDRFSAEMPDATLATLKIQPSEPRDSAVYFCASGLGGDTDTQYFGPGTRLTVL.

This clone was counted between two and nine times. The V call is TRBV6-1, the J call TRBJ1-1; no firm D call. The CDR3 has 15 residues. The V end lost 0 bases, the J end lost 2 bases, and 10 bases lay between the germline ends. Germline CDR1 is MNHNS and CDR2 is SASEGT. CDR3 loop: CASSEAWRLNTEAFF. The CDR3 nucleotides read TGTGCCAGCAGTGAAGCGTGGCGGCTAAACACTGAAGCTTTCTTT.

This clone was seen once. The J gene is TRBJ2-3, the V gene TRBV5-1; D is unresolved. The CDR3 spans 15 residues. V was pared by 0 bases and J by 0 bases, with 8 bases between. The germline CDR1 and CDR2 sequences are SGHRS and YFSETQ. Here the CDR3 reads CASSLDSKSTDTQYF. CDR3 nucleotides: TGCGCCAGCAGCTTGGACAGTAAGAGCACAGATACGCAGTATTTT.

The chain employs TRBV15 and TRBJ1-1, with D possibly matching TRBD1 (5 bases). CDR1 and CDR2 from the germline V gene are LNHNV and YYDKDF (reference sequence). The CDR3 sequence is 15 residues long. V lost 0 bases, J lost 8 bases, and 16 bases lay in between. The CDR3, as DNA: TGTGCCACCAGCAGAGATCGAGCCGGGGCTCGGGAAGCTTTCTTT. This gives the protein CATSRDRAGAREAFF. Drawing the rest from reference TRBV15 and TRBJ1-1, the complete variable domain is DAMVIQNPRYQVTQFGKPVTLSCSQTLNHNVMYWYQQKSSQAPKLLFHYYDKDFNNEADTPDNFQSRRPNTSFCFLDIRSPGLGDTAMYLCATSRDRAGAREAFFGQGTRLTVV.

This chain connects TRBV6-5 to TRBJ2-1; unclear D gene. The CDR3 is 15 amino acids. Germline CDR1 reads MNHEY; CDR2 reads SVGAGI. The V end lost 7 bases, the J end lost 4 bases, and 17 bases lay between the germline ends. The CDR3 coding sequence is TGTGCCAGCACCTTGGGCCTAAAAGAGTACAATGAGCAGTTCTTC. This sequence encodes CASTLGLKEYNEQFF.

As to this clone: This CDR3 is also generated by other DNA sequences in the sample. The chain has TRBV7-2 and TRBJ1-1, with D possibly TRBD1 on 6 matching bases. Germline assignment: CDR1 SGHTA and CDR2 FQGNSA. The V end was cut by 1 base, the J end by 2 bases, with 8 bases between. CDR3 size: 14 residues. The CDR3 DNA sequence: TGTGCCAGCAGCTTAGAACAGGGTAACACTGAAGCTTTCTTT. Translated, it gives CASSLEQGNTEAFF.

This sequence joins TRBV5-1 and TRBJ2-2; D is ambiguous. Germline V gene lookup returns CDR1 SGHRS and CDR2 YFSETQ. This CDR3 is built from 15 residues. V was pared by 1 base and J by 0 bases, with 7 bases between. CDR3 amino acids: CASSLMSPNTGELFF. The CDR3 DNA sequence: TGCGCCAGCAGCTTGATGTCACCGAACACCGGGGAGCTGTTTTTT.

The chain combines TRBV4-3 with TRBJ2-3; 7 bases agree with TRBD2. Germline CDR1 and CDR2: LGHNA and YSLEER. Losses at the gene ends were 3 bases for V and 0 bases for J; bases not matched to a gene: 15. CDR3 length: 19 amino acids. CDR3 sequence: CASSQRGSGAPSSTDTQYF. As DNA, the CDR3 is TGCGCCAGCAGCCAGCGGGGAAGCGGGGCCCCCTCTAGCACAGATACGCAGTATTTT.